This TCR beta chain appears in the sequencing data of a study of CD8 T cells in Susac syndrome. Trimming cost V 7 bases and J 2 bases, with 5 bases left between them. This CDR3 spans 10 amino acids. CDR1 is SQVTM, CDR2 ANQGSEA, per germline. A quantity of roughly 0.5 to 1 ug RNA underwent reverse transcription using random hexamers. TCRdb ran MiXCR on the immunoSEQ multiplex PCR reads and lists one entry per CDR3 protein. The profile covers around 90,000 distinct CDR3 sequences, with about 96% appearing a single time and 0.62% taken by the ten largest. This receptor was obtained from a human donor with Susac syndrome. The chain is built from TRBV29-1 and TRBJ1-1; D unclear. The source material was CD8+ T cells from PBMCs. DNA of the CDR3: TGCAGCGCCTTCAACACTGAAGCTTTCTTT. Its protein is CSAFNTEAFF.